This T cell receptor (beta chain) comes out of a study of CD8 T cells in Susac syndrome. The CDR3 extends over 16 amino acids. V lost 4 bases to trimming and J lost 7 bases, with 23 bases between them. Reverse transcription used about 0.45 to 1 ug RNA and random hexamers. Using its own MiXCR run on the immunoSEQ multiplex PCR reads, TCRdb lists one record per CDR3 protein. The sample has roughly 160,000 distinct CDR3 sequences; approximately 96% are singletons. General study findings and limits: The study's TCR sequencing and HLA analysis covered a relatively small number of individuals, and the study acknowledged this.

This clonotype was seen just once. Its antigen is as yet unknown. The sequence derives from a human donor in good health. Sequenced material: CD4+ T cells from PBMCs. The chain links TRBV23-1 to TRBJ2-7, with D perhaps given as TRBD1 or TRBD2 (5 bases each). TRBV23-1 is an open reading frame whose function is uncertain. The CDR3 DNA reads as TGCGCCAGCAGTCTTGAGTGGGGACCGTTGCTAGGGGAGCAGTACTTC. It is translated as CASSLEWGPLLGEQYF.